This paragraph reports one T cell receptor beta chain. Antigen: not known. The CDR3 is 13 amino acids. The germline V gene has CDR1 SQVTM and CDR2 ANQGSEA. Within the CD8+ T cell compartment, naive cells were CD45RO-CCR7+CD27+CD95-. cDNA libraries for TRB were generated by 5' RACE incorporating UMI labels. TCRdb re-called the 5' RACE reads and catalogs CDR3 proteins one per entry, DNA excluded. Recorded for this sample: roughly 110,000 distinct CDR3 sequences. This sample stems from a study of CXCR3-negative and CXCR3-positive naive CD8 T cells. The study, taken as a whole, reports: When CXCR3-positive naive cells were set against CXCR3-negative naive cells, the former had more hydrophobic TRB CDR3s. The study found comparably high diversity in both naive subsets and much lower diversity in memory CD8+ cells.

The receptor's source is a human donor in good health. Some clones in this sample may be carry-over from other donors' samples. The chain employs TRBV29-1 and TRBJ1-1; TCRdb picks TRBD1, but there is no DNA to check that call. The source material was naive CXCR3+ CD8+ T cells from blood. This sample's subset: CD45RO-CCR7+CD27+CD95- naive CD8+ T cells expressing CXCR3 (TNR3+). CDR3 residues: CSVGRTGGTEAFF.